These 18 T cell receptor beta chains came from one sample sequenced in a study of beta chain features in type 1 diabetes. Expressed TCRB transcripts were sequenced because the isolated RNA had all been reverse transcribed beforehand. Sequencing was performed with immunoSEQ multiplex PCR; in TCRdb, only in-frame clones are kept and a portion is missing. There are around 340,000 clones in the sample; about 19% occur only once, and around 0.044% lies in the top ten. Material for sequencing was naive CD4+ T cells from blood. The receptors originated from a young woman in good health.

This clone showed up just a few times. This specimen includes other DNA sequences encoding the same CDR3. The J gene is TRBJ2-5, the V gene TRBV7-2; 7 nucleotides line up with TRBD2. Looked up from germline, CDR1 is SGHTA and CDR2 is FQGNSA. V gave up 0 bases and J gave up 5 bases; unmatched junction bases: 3. This CDR3 has 14 residues. DNA for the CDR3: TGTGCCAGCAGCTTAGCGGGAGGGACGGAGACCCAGTACTTC. It codes for CASSLAGGTETQYF.

The J gene is TRBJ2-3, the V gene TRBV5-1; 7 nucleotides line up with TRBD2. The germline V gene encodes CDR1 SGHRS and CDR2 YFSETQ. J lost 1 base, V lost 6 bases, and 11 bases had no gene match. The CDR3 is 16 residues long. The CDR3 spells CASTTLGSGGTDTQYF. CDR3 sequence (DNA): TGCGCCAGCACCACCCTTGGGAGCGGGGGCACAGATACGCAGTATTTT.

This clone showed up just a few times. This chain links TRBV7-2 with TRBJ1-1; D might be TRBD1 (5 bases). V was cut by 5 bases and J by 5 bases, with 15 bases left in between. This CDR3 spans 14 amino acids. The germline gives CDR1 SGHTA, CDR2 FQGNSA. This chain's CDR3 is CASSPHRSRTEAFF. The CDR3 DNA sequence: TGTGCCAGCAGCCCTCACAGGAGTCGGACTGAAGCTTTCTTT.

Only a few counts were recorded for this clone. This chain uses TRBV30 with TRBJ1-1, with a tentative D call TRBD1 (5 bases). Germline V CDR1 and CDR2: GTSNPN, SVGIG (reference sequence). Trimming pared 4 bases from V and 11 bases from J, leaving 20 bases between. The CDR3 runs to 13 residues. CDR3 loop: CAWNPVTEGRAFF. CDR3 nucleotide sequence: TGTGCCTGGAATCCAGTGACGGAGGGGAGGGCTTTCTTT.

This clone was recorded a few times. CDR3 in amino acids: CSAGGDLYNEQFF. CDR3 DNA sequence: TGCAGCGCTGGTGGAGACTTGTACAATGAGCAGTTCTTC. V gene TRBV29-1 combines with J gene TRBJ2-1; D is ambiguous. Germline V gene data show CDR1 as SQVTM and CDR2 as ANQGSEA. There are 13 residues in the CDR3. The V end lost 7 bases, the J end lost 4 bases, and 14 bases lay between the germline ends.

This CDR3 is CASRRQGDGYTF. CDR3 bases: TGTGCCAGCAGGAGACAGGGGGATGGCTACACCTTC. This rearrangement joins TRBV2 to TRBJ1-2; TRBD1 matches at 9 bases. The CDR3 length is 12 residues. After removal of 6 bases from V and 6 bases from J, the junction contained 2 bases not matched to a gene. CDR1 is SNHLY and CDR2 is FYNNEI in the germline V gene.

This clone was counted a few times. This chain joins TRBV28 and TRBJ1-5, with 12 nucleotides matching TRBD1. V was pared by 7 bases and J by 6 bases, with 7 bases of the junction left unmatched. CDR1 is MDHEN and CDR2 is SYDVKM in the germline V gene. The CDR3 is 15 amino acids. The CDR3 sequence: CASNLRDRGPQPQHF. The CDR3 DNA reads TGTGCCAGCAACCTCCGGGACAGGGGGCCTCAGCCCCAGCATTTT.

The chain couples TRBV30 to TRBJ1-2, with TRBD1 matching over 9 bases. The V gene end was trimmed by 0 bases and the J gene end by 7 bases; junction bases not matched to a gene: 3. This CDR3 spans 13 amino acids. CDR1 GTSNPN and CDR2 SVGIG come from the germline V gene (reference sequence). CDR3 in DNA: TGTGCCTGGAGTGTTCGACAGGGGGGTGGCTACACCTTC. The encoded protein is CAWSVRQGGGYTF.

The J gene is TRBJ1-1, the V gene TRBV28, with D maybe TRBD1 (5 bases). The V end was cut by 6 bases, the J end by 5 bases, with 19 bases between. Germline values: CDR1 MDHEN, CDR2 SYDVKM. The CDR3 contains 15 residues. The CDR3 coding sequence is TGTGCCAGCAGCACACCGGGGGGTGCACGAACTGAAGCTTTCTTT. Translation gives CASSTPGGARTEAFF.

The CDR3 region has the DNA TGTGCCAGCAGCCCTGAGCGTGAGCAGTTCTTC. Its translation is CASSPEREQFF. The V gene is TRBV9, the J gene TRBJ2-1; no firm D call. This CDR3 spans 11 amino acids. CDR1 is SGDLS, CDR2 YYNGEE, per germline. V was cut by 4 bases and J by 9 bases, with 8 bases left in between. Full variable domain (outside the CDR3, taken from reference TRBV9 and TRBJ2-1): DSGVTQTPKHLITATGQRVTLRCSPRSGDLSVYWYQQSLDQGLQFLIQYYNGEERAKGNILERFSAQQFPDLHSELNLSSLELGDSALYFCASSPEREQFFGPGTRLTVL.

The sample holds a few counts of this clone. V gene TRBV30 combines with J gene TRBJ2-2; possibly TRBD2 for D (5 bases). The CDR3 is made up of 13 amino acids. Trimming removed 3 bases at V and 5 bases at J, with 10 bases between. Germline-derived CDR1 and CDR2 are GTSNPN and SVGIG (reference sequence). The CDR3 DNA follows: TGTGCCTGGAGGCGGCGAGGGACCGGGGAGCTGTTTTTT. This translates into CAWRRRGTGELFF.

The chain is built from TRBV7-6 and TRBJ2-3, with 14 nucleotides matching TRBD2. Unmatched junction bases numbered 8, after V lost 4 bases and J lost 2 bases. Looked up from germline, CDR1 is SGHVS and CDR2 is FNYEAQ. The CDR3 has 18 residues. The CDR3 DNA follows: TGTGCCAGCAGCTCGGGACTAGCGGGAGTTGGGGTCACAGATACGCAGTATTTT. Translating gives CASSSGLAGVGVTDTQYF.

This clone was seen a handful of times. The chain combines TRBV19 with TRBJ1-4; D remains ambiguous. V lost 5 bases and J 8 bases, leaving 9 bases between the germline ends. The CDR3 contains 12 residues. The germline gives CDR1 LNHDA, CDR2 SQIVND (reference sequence). CDR3 nucleotides: TGTGCCAGTAGTGTTACAAAGGAAAAACTGTTTTTT. This translates into CASSVTKEKLFF.

The CDR3: CASRAQDTEAFF. The CDR3 region has the DNA TGTGCCAGCCGTGCCCAGGATACTGAAGCTTTCTTT. This chain uses TRBV7-9 with TRBJ1-1; no clear D gene. The CDR3 contains 12 residues. Per the germline V gene, CDR1 is SEHNR and CDR2 is FQNEAQ (reference sequence). The ends were cut back, 8 bases at V and 5 bases at J, with 12 bases in the middle.

V usage is TRBV5-4 and J usage is TRBJ2-6; D call uncertain. CDR3 length equals 17 residues. Germline CDR1 is SGHNT and CDR2 is YYREEE (reference sequence). Trimming took 2 bases from V and 0 from J, leaving 12 bases between them. The CDR3 loop reads CASSFGGLSSGANVLTF. The CDR3 DNA sequence: TGTGCCAGCAGCTTCGGCGGATTGAGCTCTGGGGCCAACGTCCTGACTTTC.

This clone has just a few counts. The chain has TRBV9 and TRBJ1-3; D might be TRBD1 (5 bases). Germline V lookup: CDR1 SGDLS, CDR2 YYNGEE. The CDR3 loop spans 16 amino acids. Trimming took off 0 bases at V and 3 bases at J, with 13 bases between the two ends. Here the CDR3 reads CASSVGRDGFGNTIYF. For the CDR3, the DNA is TGTGCCAGCAGCGTAGGGAGGGACGGCTTTGGAAACACCATATATTTT.

The chain combines TRBV4-3 with TRBJ1-1; the match to TRBD1 covers 9 bases. Per germline, CDR1 LGHNA and CDR2 YSLEER. Losses at the gene ends were 3 bases for V and 9 bases for J; bases not matched to a gene: 8. The length of the CDR3 is 14 residues. The CDR3 DNA follows: TGCGCCAGCAGCCACACCGGGGACAGGGTACAAGCTTTCTTT. This encodes CASSHTGDRVQAFF.

This sequence joins TRBV2 and TRBJ1-1, with D hard to call. The length of the CDR3 is 13 residues. Per germline, CDR1 SNHLY and CDR2 FYNNEI. V lost 3 bases, J lost 3 bases, and 8 bases lay in between. The CDR3 DNA is TGTGCCAGCAGTGATCGGGGTTACACTGAAGCTTTCTTT. Encoded protein: CASSDRGYTEAFF.